This TCR beta chain appears in the sequencing data of a study of CD8+ T cells in alopecia areata. Findings and caveats of the study: Affected scalp, especially in alopecia totalis/universalis, had a higher clonality than normal scalp did.

The CDR3 extends over 8 amino acids. Germline CDR1 MNHNS, CDR2 SASEGT. Trimming stripped 4 bases from V and 9 bases from J, with 0 bases between. Extraction of RNA preceded its reverse transcription into cDNA, which served as the sequencing template. The method was immunoSEQ multiplex PCR; TCRdb's version includes in-frame clones alone and lacks a portion of them. The sample lists 60,000 to 85,000 clones; 60% to 70% were seen once. Concerning this clone: Its target is not known.

Treatment: oral pan-JAK inhibitor, 5-10 mg twice daily. Peripheral blood, together with lesional scalp punch biopsies, was collected from alopecia areata patients. The chain joins TRBV6-1 to TRBJ1-2; D not certain. The sequence came from a human donor with alopecia areata. This sample comprised CD8+ T cells sorted from blood, obtained at week 24, from a patient treated with tofacitinib. CDR3 coding DNA: TGTGCCAGCAGTGGCTACACCTTC. As protein: CASSGYTF.